This is a list of T cell receptor beta chains from one sample in a study of immune evolution from preneoplasia to lung adenocarcinoma. Assay: immunoSEQ multiplex PCR; the TCRdb copy retains only in-frame clones and omits some. Among more than 6,000 clones listed, around 69% were seen once. The sample comprised FFPE minimally invasive lung adenocarcinoma tissue. Source of these receptors: a person in their 70s with lung adenocarcinoma. Both conserved end residues are part of each CDR3. The order of the fields is CDR3 protein, CDR3 DNA, clone size, J gene, V gene, CDR3 length, D gene. D genes are given only for firm matches. Size is omitted from some rows. Given values are once, few, many or a class for expanded clones.

CASSFPPGGRTGELFF,TGTGCCAGCAGCTTCCCTCCGGGGGGGCGTACCGGGGAGCTGTTTTTT,few,TRBJ2-2,TRBV11-2,16,TRBD2
CASSLDSGPEQYF,TGTGCCAGCAGCTTAGATTCAGGGCCCGAGCAGTACTTC,-,TRBJ2-7,TRBV7-9,13,-
CASKVTSGGTDTQYF,TGCGCCAGCAAAGTGACTAGCGGGGGCACAGATACGCAGTATTTT,few,TRBJ2-3,TRBV5-1,15,TRBD2
CASSTRDRADVLGYTF,TGTGCCAGCAGCACCCGGGACAGGGCAGATGTCCTTGGCTACACCTTC,-,TRBJ1-2,TRBV21-1,16,-
CASSLLAGDTGELFF,TGTGCCAGCAGCTTATTAGCGGGAGACACCGGGGAGCTGTTTTTT,-,TRBJ2-2,TRBV7-2,15,TRBD2
CASSTGLVSYNEQFF,TGTGCCAGCAGCACGGGACTAGTGTCCTACAATGAGCAGTTCTTC,-,TRBJ2-1,TRBV9,15,TRBD2
CASSFGEDSYEQYF,TGTGCCAGCAGCTTCGGGGAAGACAGCTACGAGCAGTACTTC,-,TRBJ2-7,TRBV5-8,14,-
CASSLMGQGEAFF,TGTGCCAGCAGCTTAATGGGCCAGGGTGAAGCTTTCTTT,-,TRBJ1-1,TRBV11-2,13,-
CASSPGQTTNSPLHF,TGTGCCAGCAGCCCAGGACAGACAACAAATTCACCCCTCCACTTT,once,TRBJ1-6,TRBV5-8,15,-
CSVTGGVADGGLETQYF,TGCAGCGTTACGGGGGGGGTGGCGGATGGAGGTCTAGAGACCCAGTACTTC,-,TRBJ2-5,TRBV29-1,17,TRBD2
CASSPRGTGSNEQFF,TGTGCCAGCAGCCCGCGGGGAACAGGGAGTAATGAGCAGTTCTTC,-,TRBJ2-1,TRBV11-2,15,-
CSAAPKETQYF,TGCAGTGCCGCTCCGAAAGAGACCCAGTACTTC,-,TRBJ2-5,TRBV20-1,11,-